This T cell receptor beta chain was sequenced during a study of cytomegalovirus exposure and HLA in healthy donors. For the study at large: Caucasian-associated ancestry cluster membership applied to 75% to 85% of nearly 400 genotyped donors.

V dropped 1 base and J dropped 4 bases, with 10 bases sitting between them. Germline V CDR1 and CDR2: SGHAT, FQNNGV. This CDR3 has 14 residues. Regarding the study as a whole: The study dropped some indistinguishable V segments, TRBV6-2 and TRBV6-3 among them. Later analysis suggested links between common viral pathogens and several top significant clusters.

Comment on this clone: Its antigen is not identified.

Researchers ran the PCR with 60 Vbeta and 13 Jbeta primers. TCRdb's table, derived via immunoSEQ multiplex PCR, lists solely in-frame clones and lacks some. The sample contains approximately 130,000 clones, approximately 80% of which appear only once. Sequencing used PBMCs. This TCR was sampled from a man aged 50 or older in good health and CMV-seronegative. The chain employs TRBV11-2 and TRBJ1-1; D remains ambiguous. The CDR3: CASSLVPGVTEAFF. The CDR3 region has the DNA TGTGCCAGCAGCTTAGTACCGGGTGTCACTGAAGCTTTCTTT.